The clone carrying this T cell receptor beta chain was seen more than once but under ten times. The target antigen is unknown. This entry comes from a study of beta chain features in type 1 diabetes. Findings and caveats of the study: In every one of the four CD4+ subsets, TCRB CDR3s were moderately but significantly shorter in Type 1 diabetes patients. For type 1 diabetes patients, VDJ junctions showed fewer insertions and more deletions.

The isolated RNA, all of it, was reverse transcribed, so expressed TCRB transcripts were what got sequenced. Clones were read by immunoSEQ multiplex PCR, and TCRdb kept only the in-frame ones, dropping some. The table lists 500,000 to 850,000 clones, roughly 13% of them singletons. This TCR was sampled from a man aged 18 to 35 with type 1 diabetes. Input material: naive CD4+ T cells from blood.

For the CDR3, the DNA is TGTGCCTGGATGACCGACAATGAGCAGTTCTTC. As protein: CAWMTDNEQFF. The V and J genes are TRBV30 and TRBJ2-1; D remains unclear. Trimming left V 4 bases short and J 5 bases short, with 6 bases between. The CDR3 runs 11 residues. Germline V gene lookup returns CDR1 GTSNPN and CDR2 SVGIG (reference sequence).